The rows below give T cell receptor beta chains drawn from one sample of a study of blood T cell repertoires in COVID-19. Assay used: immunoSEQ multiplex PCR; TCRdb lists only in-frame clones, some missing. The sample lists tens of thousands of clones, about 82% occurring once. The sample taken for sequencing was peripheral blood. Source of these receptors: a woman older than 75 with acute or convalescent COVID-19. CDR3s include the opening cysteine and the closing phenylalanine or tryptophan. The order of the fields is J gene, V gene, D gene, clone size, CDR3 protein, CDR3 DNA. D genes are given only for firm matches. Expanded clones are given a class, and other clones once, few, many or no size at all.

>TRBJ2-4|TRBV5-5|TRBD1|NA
CASSLTGVAKNIQYF
TGTGCCAGCAGTCTGACAGGGGTAGCCAAAAACATTCAGTACTTC
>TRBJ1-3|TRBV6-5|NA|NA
CAGRLGAFSGNTIYF
TGTGCCGGACGGCTGGGGGCGTTTTCTGGAAACACCATATATTTT
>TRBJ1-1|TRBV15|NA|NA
CATQTVDTEAFF
TGTGCCACGCAAACGGTGGACACTGAAGCTTTCTTT
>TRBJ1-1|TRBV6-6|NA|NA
CASSGQYGEAFF
TGTGCCAGCAGTGGACAGTACGGTGAAGCTTTCTTT
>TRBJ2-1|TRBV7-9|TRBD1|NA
CASSSWTGINEQFF
TGTGCCAGCAGCTCGTGGACAGGGATAAATGAGCAGTTCTTC
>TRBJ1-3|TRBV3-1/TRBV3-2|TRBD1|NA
CASSQDRGDTIYF
TGTGCCAGCAGCCAAGACAGGGGGGACACCATATATTTT
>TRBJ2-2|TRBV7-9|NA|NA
CASSLVGGLGNGELFF
TGTGCCAGCAGCTTAGTTGGCGGGCTAGGCAACGGGGAGCTGTTTTTT
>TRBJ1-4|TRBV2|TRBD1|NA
CASSDRGQANEKLFF
TGTGCCAGCAGTGACAGGGGGCAGGCTAATGAAAAACTGTTTTTT
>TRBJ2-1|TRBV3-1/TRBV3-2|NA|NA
CASSASSYNEQFF
TGTGCCAGCAGCGCGAGCTCCTACAATGAGCAGTTCTTC
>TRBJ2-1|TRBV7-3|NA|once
CASSLTQGYEQFF
TGTGCCAGCAGCTTAACCCAGGGTTATGAGCAGTTCTTC
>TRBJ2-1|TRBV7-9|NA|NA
CASSQPGVEQFF
TGTGCCAGCAGCCAACCTGGAGTTGAGCAGTTCTTC
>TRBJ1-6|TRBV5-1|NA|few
CASSPEAGISSSPLHF
TGCGCCAGCAGCCCCGAGGCGGGGATTTCGTCTTCACCCCTCCACTTT
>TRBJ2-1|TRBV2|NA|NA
CASSVVENDGEQFF
TGTGCCAGCAGTGTGGTTGAGAATGATGGTGAGCAGTTCTTC
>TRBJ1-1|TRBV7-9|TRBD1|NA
CASRGSKTGTTEAFF
TGTGCCAGCAGGGGAAGCAAGACAGGGACCACTGAAGCTTTCTTT
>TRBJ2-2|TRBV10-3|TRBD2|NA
CAISGGLAETTGELFF
TGTGCCATCAGTGGGGGACTAGCGGAAACCACCGGGGAGCTGTTTTTT
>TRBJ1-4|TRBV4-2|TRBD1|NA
CASSRGGTGRSLATNEKLFF
TGTGCCAGCAGCCGGGGAGGGACAGGGCGTTCTTTGGCAACTAATGAAAAACTGTTTTTT
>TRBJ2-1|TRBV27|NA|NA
CASSYNNEQFF
TGTGCCAGCAGTTATAACAATGAGCAGTTCTTC
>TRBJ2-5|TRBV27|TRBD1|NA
CASSFTQGETQYF
TGTGCCAGCAGTTTCACACAGGGGGAGACCCAGTACTTC
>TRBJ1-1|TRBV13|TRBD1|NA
CASSSGTANTEAFF
TGTGCCAGCAGCTCCGGGACAGCGAACACTGAAGCTTTCTTT
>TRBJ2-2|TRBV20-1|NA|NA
CSASAGVAGELFF
TGCAGTGCTAGTGCCGGAGTAGCCGGGGAGCTGTTTTTT
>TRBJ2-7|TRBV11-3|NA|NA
CASSLTGSTYEQYF
TGTGCCAGCAGCTTGACAGGTTCGACCTACGAGCAGTACTTC
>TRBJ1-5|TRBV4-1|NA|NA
CASSQVYGGQANQPQHF
TGCGCCAGCAGCCAAGTCTATGGCGGGCAGGCCAATCAGCCCCAGCATTTT
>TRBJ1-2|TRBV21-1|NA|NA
CASSPESRKEGYTF
TGTGCCAGCAGCCCCGAGTCCAGGAAAGAAGGCTACACCTTC
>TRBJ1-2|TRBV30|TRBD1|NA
CAWSPLPGQGSGYTF
TGTGCCTGGAGTCCTTTGCCGGGACAGGGGAGCGGCTACACCTTC
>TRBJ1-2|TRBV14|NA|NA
CASSQVAGLNYGYTF
TGTGCCAGCAGCCAAGTGGCAGGACTGAACTATGGCTACACCTTC
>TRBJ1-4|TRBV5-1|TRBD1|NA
CASSLLQGKEKLFF
TGCGCCAGCAGCCTCTTACAGGGGAAAGAAAAACTGTTTTTT
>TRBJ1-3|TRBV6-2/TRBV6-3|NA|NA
CASSLVSGNTIYF
TGTGCCAGCAGTTTAGTCTCTGGAAACACCATATATTTT
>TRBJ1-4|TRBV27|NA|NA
CASSPYATNEKLFF
TGTGCCAGCAGTCCTTATGCAACTAATGAAAAACTGTTTTTT
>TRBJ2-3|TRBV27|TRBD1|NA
CASKRDRVQDTQYF
TGTGCCAGTAAACGGGACAGAGTACAAGATACGCAGTATTTT
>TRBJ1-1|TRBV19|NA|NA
CASSIGGSRRNTEAFF
TGTGCCAGTAGTATTGGAGGGAGCAGAAGGAACACTGAAGCTTTCTTT
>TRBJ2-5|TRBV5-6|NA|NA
CASSLFSGTPIETQYF
TGTGCCAGCAGCTTGTTTTCCGGGACACCAATAGAGACCCAGTACTTC
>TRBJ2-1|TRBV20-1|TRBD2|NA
CSASPQAGGIYEQFF
TGCAGTGCTAGTCCGCAGGCGGGAGGTATATATGAGCAGTTCTTC
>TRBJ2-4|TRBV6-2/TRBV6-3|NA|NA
CASSYTGTRNIQYF
TGTGCCAGCAGTTACACAGGGACAAGAAACATTCAGTACTTC
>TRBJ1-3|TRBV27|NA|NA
CASSSGYSGNTIYF
TGTGCCAGCAGTTCAGGGTACTCTGGAAACACCATATATTTT
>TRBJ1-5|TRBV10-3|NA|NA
CAISLQGGNQPQHF
TGTGCCATCAGCCTACAGGGTGGCAATCAGCCCCAGCATTTT
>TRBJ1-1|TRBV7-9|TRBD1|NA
CASSPQGALDTEAFF
TGTGCCAGCAGCCCACAGGGGGCGCTTGACACTGAAGCTTTCTTT
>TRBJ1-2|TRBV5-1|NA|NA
CASSLSGGYYGYTF
TGCGCCAGCAGCTTGTCGGGGGGCTACTATGGCTACACCTTC
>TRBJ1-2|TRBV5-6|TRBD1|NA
CASSLAQQGYGYTF
TGTGCCAGCAGCTTGGCCCAACAGGGGTATGGCTACACCTTC
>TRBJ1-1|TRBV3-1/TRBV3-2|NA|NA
CASSQGQGLLAAFF
TGTGCCAGCAGCCAAGGTCAGGGCCTGCTCGCAGCTTTCTTT
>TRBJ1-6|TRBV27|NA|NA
CASRVGGTNSPLHF
TGTGCCAGCAGAGTCGGGGGAACCAATTCACCCCTCCACTTT
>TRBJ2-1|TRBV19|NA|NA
CASSFHRALKDYNEQFF
TGTGCCAGTAGTTTCCACAGGGCCCTTAAAGATTACAATGAGCAGTTCTTC
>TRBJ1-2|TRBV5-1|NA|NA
CASSFEGPRLGGYTF
TGCGCCAGCAGCTTCGAGGGTCCTCGGTTGGGGGGCTACACCTTC
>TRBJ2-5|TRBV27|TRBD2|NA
CASSLFFLDRLQEGLKETQYF
TGTGCCAGCAGTTTATTTTTCCTTGATCGGCTCCAGGAGGGACTAAAAGAGACCCAGTACTTC